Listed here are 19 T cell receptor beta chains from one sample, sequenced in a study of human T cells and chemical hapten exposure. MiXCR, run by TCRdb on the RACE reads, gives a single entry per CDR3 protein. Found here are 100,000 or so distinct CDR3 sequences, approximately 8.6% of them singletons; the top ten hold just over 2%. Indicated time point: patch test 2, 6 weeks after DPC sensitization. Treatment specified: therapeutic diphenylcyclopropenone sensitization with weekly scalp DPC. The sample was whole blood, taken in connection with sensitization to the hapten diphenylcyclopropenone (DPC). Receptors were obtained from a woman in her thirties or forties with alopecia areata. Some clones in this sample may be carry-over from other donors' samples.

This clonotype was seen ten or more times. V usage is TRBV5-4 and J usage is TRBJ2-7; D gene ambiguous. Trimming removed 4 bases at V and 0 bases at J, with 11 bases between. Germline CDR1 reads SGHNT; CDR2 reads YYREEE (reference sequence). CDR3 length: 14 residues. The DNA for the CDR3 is TGTGCCAGCAGCGAAGGACGGCCCTCCTACGAGCAGTACTTC. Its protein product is CASSEGRPSYEQYF.

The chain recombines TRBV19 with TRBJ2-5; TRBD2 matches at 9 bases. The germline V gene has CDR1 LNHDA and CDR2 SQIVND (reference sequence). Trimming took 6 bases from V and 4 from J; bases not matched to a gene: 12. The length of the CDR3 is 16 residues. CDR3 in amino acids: CASSSIAGVVTETQYF. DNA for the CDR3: TGTGCCAGTAGCTCCATAGCGGGAGTAGTAACAGAGACCCAGTACTTC.

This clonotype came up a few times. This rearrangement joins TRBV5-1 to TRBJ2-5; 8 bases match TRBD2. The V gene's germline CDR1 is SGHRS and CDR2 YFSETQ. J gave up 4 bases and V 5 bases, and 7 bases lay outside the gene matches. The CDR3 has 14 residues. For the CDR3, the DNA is TGCGCCAGCAGAACAGCGGGAGTAGCAGAGACCCAGTACTTC. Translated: CASRTAGVAETQYF.

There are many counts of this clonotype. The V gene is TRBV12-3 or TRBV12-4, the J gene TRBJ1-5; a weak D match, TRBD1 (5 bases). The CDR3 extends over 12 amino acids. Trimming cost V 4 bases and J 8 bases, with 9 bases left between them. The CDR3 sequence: CASSSGGEPQHF. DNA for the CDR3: TGTGCCAGCAGTTCGGGAGGGGAGCCCCAGCATTTT.

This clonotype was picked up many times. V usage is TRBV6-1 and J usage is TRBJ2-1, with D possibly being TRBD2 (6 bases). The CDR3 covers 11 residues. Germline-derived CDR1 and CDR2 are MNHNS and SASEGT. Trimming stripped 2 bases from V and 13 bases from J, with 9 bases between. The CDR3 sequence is CASSELGGQFF. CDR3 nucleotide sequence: TGTGCCAGCAGTGAACTCGGGGGACAGTTCTTC.

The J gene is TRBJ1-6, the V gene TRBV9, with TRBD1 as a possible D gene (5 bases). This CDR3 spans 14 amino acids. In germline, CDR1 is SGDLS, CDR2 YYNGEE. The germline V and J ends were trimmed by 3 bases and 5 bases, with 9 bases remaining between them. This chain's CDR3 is CASSGAGNNSPLHF. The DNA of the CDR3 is TGTGCCAGCAGCGGCGCAGGGAATAATTCACCCCTCCACTTT.

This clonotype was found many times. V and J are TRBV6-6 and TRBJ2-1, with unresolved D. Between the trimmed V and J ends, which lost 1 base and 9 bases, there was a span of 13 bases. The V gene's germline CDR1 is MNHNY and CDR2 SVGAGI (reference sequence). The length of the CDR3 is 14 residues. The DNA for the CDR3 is TGTGCCAGCAGTTACTTATCCGATTTTGGTGAGCAGTTCTTC. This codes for CASSYLSDFGEQFF.

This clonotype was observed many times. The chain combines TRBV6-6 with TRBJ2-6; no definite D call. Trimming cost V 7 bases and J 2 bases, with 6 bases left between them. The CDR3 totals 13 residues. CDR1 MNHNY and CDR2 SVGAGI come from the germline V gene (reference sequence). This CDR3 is CASMIAGANVLTF. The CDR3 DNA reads TGTGCCAGCATGATTGCTGGGGCCAACGTCCTGACTTTC.

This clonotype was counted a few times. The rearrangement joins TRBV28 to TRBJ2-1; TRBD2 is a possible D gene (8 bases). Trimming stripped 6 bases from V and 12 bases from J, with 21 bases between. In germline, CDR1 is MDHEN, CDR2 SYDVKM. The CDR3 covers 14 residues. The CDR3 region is CASRPGLDREGQFF. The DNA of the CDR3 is TGTGCCAGCAGACCGGGACTAGACAGGGAGGGGCAGTTCTTC.

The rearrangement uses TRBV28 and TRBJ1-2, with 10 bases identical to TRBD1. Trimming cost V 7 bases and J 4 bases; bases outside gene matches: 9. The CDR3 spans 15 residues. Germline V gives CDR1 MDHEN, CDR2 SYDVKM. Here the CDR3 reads CASNGGQGNIYGYTF. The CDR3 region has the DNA TGTGCCAGCAATGGGGGACAGGGGAATATCTATGGCTACACCTTC.

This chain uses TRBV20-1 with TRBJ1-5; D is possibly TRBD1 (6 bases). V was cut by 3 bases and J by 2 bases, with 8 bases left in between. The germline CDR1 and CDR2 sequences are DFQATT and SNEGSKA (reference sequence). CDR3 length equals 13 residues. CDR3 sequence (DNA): TGCAGTGCTAGGGCAGGGGGCAATCAGCCCCAGCATTTT. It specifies CSARAGGNQPQHF.

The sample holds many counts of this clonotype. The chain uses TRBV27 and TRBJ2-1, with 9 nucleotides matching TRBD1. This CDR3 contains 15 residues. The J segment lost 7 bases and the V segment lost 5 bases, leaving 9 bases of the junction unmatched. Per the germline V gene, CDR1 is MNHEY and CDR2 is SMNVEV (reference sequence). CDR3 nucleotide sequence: TGTGCCAGCAGTCCGGACAGGGGAAGGGCTAATGAGCAGTTCTTC. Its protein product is CASSPDRGRANEQFF.

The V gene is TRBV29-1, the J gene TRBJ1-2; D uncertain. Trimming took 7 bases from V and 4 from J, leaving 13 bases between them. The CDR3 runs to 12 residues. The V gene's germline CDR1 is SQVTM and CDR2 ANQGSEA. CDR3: CSGRGGPYGYTF. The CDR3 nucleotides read TGCAGCGGTCGGGGAGGGCCCTATGGCTACACCTTC.

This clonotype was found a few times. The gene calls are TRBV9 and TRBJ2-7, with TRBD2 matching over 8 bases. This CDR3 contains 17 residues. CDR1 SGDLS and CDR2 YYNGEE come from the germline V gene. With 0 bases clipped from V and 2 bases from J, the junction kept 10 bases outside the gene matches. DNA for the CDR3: TGTGCCAGCAGCGTAGGCCTAGCGGGTCTGGGGGCCTACGAGCAGTACTTC. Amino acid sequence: CASSVGLAGLGAYEQYF.

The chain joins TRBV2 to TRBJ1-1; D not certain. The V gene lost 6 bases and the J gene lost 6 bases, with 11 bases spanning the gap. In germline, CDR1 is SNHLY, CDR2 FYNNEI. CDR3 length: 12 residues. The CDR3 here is CASSAARSEAFF. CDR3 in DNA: TGTGCCAGCAGCGCCGCCAGATCTGAAGCTTTCTTT.

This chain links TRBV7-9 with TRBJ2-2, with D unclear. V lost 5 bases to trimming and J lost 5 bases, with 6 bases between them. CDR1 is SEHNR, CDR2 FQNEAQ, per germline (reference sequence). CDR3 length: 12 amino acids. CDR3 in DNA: TGTGCCAGCAGCCCCGCGACCGGGGAGCTGTTTTTT. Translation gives CASSPATGELFF.

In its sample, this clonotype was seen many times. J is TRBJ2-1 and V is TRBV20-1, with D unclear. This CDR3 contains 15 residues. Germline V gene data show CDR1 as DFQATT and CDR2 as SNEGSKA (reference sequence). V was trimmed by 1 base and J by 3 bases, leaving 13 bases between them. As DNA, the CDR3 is TGCAGTGCTAGAGGCCCAATCGCAGACTACAATGAGCAGTTCTTC. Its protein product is CSARGPIADYNEQFF.

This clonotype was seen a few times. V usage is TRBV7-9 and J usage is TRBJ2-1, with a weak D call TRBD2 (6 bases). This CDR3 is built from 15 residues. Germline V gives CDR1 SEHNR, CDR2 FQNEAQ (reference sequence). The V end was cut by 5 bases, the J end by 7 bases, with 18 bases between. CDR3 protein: CASSQMSGLGNEQFF. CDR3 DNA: TGTGCCAGCAGCCAGATGAGCGGGTTAGGGAATGAGCAGTTCTTC.

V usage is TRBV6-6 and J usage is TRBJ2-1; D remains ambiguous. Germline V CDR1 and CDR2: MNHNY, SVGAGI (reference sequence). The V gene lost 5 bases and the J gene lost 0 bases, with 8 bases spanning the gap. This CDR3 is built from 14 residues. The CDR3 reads CASSPSSSYNEQFF. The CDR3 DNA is TGTGCCAGCAGTCCTTCCAGCTCCTACAATGAGCAGTTCTTC.